This T cell receptor (beta chain) was captured in a study of regulatory T cells in long-lasting Graves disease. Study-wide points: Relative to new patients (approximately 1,000), persistent patients exhibited greater sharing of public clonotypes (around 2,800).

CDR1 is SGHTA and CDR2 is FQGTGA in the germline V gene. This CDR3 comprises 13 residues. V lost 4 bases to trimming and J lost 3 bases, with 9 bases between them. This clonotype was picked up many times. The antigen remains undetermined. Specified time point: persistent/refractory GD, antithyroid drugs over 5 years with positive TRAb. Isolated PBMC RNA provided the starting material for the TCR library. Assembly of TCR beta libraries relied on iRepertoire HTBI primers together with Arm-PCR of CDR3 regions. MiXCR, applied by TCRdb to the multiplex PCR reads, yields one record per CDR3 protein. The profile shows about 660,000 distinct CDR3 sequences, about 30% of them singletons.

Sequencing was performed on peripheral blood mononuclear cells (PBMCs), taken when the disease was refractory, from a patient treated with antithyroid drugs. The chain has TRBV7-3 and TRBJ1-1; no clear D. This sequence originates from a female donor with Graves disease. CDR3 DNA sequence: TGTGCCAGCAGCTCGAGAAGGGACACTGAAGCTTTCTTT. As protein: CASSSRRDTEAFF. The full variable domain, in which reference TRBV7-3 and TRBJ1-1 provide the parts outside the CDR3, is GAGVSQTPSNKVTEKGKYVELRCDPISGHTALYWYRQSLGQGPEFLIYFQGTGAADDSGLPNDRFFAVRPEGSVSTLKIQRTERGDSAVYLCASSSRRDTEAFFGQGTRLTVV.